These T cell receptor beta chains were read from a single sample in a study of T-cell reconstitution after alpha-beta-depleted transplantation in children. One entry per CDR3 protein, called by TCRdb with MiXCR from the PCR reads. The sample consists of 250,000 to 350,000 distinct CDR3 sequences, about a quarter of them appearing once. The material sequenced was PBMCs, mostly from graft donor cells, taken 180 days after TCRalphabeta/CD19-depleted stem cell transplant. The receptors originated from a male patient aged 5 to 17 who had a stem cell transplant for acute lymphoblastic leukemia, so the T cells may come from the graft donor. Each CDR3 is given with its conserved first and last residue. The D gene is left open where the match is weak. Clone size is given for some rows only: seen once, a few or many times, or a class if the clone is expanded.

d_gene: TRBD2
abundance: many
j_gene: TRBJ2-7
v_gene: TRBV5-5
CDR3nt: TGTGCCAGCAGCTCGGGACTAGCGGTCTACGAGCAGTACTTC
CDR3aa: CASSSGLAVYEQYF

d_gene: NA
abundance: few
j_gene: TRBJ2-7
v_gene: TRBV7-3
CDR3nt: TGTGCCAGCAGCTTAAGTGGAGGGGCAGGCCTAAACTACGAGCAGTACTTC
CDR3aa: CASSLSGGAGLNYEQYF

d_gene: NA
abundance: NA
j_gene: TRBJ2-5
v_gene: TRBV7-2
CDR3nt: TGTGCCAGCAGCCCAGCGCCCAGGGGACAAGAGACCCAGTACTTC
CDR3aa: CASSPAPRGQETQYF

d_gene: TRBD2
abundance: NA
j_gene: TRBJ2-1
v_gene: TRBV5-5
CDR3nt: TGTGCCAGCAGCTACCCGGGACTAGCGAACAATGAGCAGTTCTTC
CDR3aa: CASSYPGLANNEQFF

d_gene: TRBD1
abundance: few
j_gene: TRBJ2-7
v_gene: TRBV29-1
CDR3nt: TGCAGCGTTGAGTCAGGGGGCGCAGGCTACGAGCAGTACTTC
CDR3aa: CSVESGGAGYEQYF

d_gene: NA
abundance: NA
j_gene: TRBJ2-6
v_gene: TRBV12-3/TRBV12-4
CDR3nt: TGTGCCAGCAGTCCGGACCCGCTCGGGGCCAACGTCCTGACTTTC
CDR3aa: CASSPDPLGANVLTF

d_gene: NA
abundance: many
j_gene: TRBJ2-3
v_gene: TRBV7-8
CDR3nt: TGTGCCAGCAGCTCAGGACTGCCTGATACGCAGTATTTT
CDR3aa: CASSSGLPDTQYF

d_gene: TRBD1
abundance: NA
j_gene: TRBJ1-1
v_gene: TRBV25-1
CDR3nt: TGTGCCAGCAGTGGACAGGGGGAGTCGAACACTGAAGCTTTCTTT
CDR3aa: CASSGQGESNTEAFF

d_gene: NA
abundance: NA
j_gene: TRBJ2-5
v_gene: TRBV4-2
CDR3nt: TGTGCCAGCAGCCAATCAAGGAGGTCACAAGAGACCCAGTACTTC
CDR3aa: CASSQSRRSQETQYF

d_gene: TRBD2
abundance: NA
j_gene: TRBJ2-3
v_gene: TRBV11-1
CDR3nt: TGTGCCAGCAGCCAACTCGGGACTAGCGCCACAGATACGCAGTATTTT
CDR3aa: CASSQLGTSATDTQYF

d_gene: NA
abundance: NA
j_gene: TRBJ2-7
v_gene: TRBV7-9
CDR3nt: TGTGCCAGCAGCTTATGGAAGGAAGACGAGCAGTACTTC
CDR3aa: CASSLWKEDEQYF

d_gene: NA
abundance: NA
j_gene: TRBJ2-7
v_gene: TRBV2
CDR3nt: TGTGCCAGCACCTTGGTCTACGAGCAGTACTTC
CDR3aa: CASTLVYEQYF

d_gene: NA
abundance: NA
j_gene: TRBJ1-2
v_gene: TRBV29-1
CDR3nt: TGCAGCGTTGGGGGGCTTGGACAAAGCATCAAGTATGGCTACACCTTC
CDR3aa: CSVGGLGQSIKYGYTF

d_gene: NA
abundance: few
j_gene: TRBJ2-7
v_gene: TRBV29-1
CDR3nt: TGCAGCGTCGGTGGCCTCTTTAGTTCCTACGAGCAGTACTTC
CDR3aa: CSVGGLFSSYEQYF

d_gene: NA
abundance: many
j_gene: TRBJ1-1
v_gene: TRBV5-1
CDR3nt: TGCGCCAGCAGCCACCCCGAGCAGTACACTGAAGCTTTCTTT
CDR3aa: CASSHPEQYTEAFF

d_gene: TRBD2
abundance: NA
j_gene: TRBJ2-5
v_gene: TRBV12-3/TRBV12-4
CDR3nt: TGTGCCAGCAGTCCTGGGACTAGCGGGAGTGGGGAGACCCAGTACTTC
CDR3aa: CASSPGTSGSGETQYF